The next 20 T cell receptor beta chains were all read from a single sample in a study. TCRdb re-derived calls from the RT-PCR reads in MiXCR, one entry per CDR3 protein. The sample has about 700,000 distinct CDR3 sequences; 14% are singletons. Sequencing was done on a sample of memory CD4+ T cells from blood. The receptors derive from a female donor in good health, serving as a healthy control.

This clonotype occurred many times. The chain recombines TRBV10-3 with TRBJ2-7, with TRBD2 as a possible D gene (5 bases). V lost 4 bases to trimming and J lost 2 bases, with 9 bases between them. CDR1 ENHRY and CDR2 SYGVKD come from the germline V gene. This CDR3 has 13 residues. CDR3 amino acids: CAISGSGTYEQYF. CDR3 coding DNA: TGTGCCATCAGTGGGTCGGGAACCTACGAGCAGTACTTC.

CDR3 nucleotide sequence: TGTGCCAGCAGCGCTAGAGGGACTAGGTCTACCGGGGAGCTGTTTTTT. It is translated as CASSARGTRSTGELFF. The chain employs TRBV9 and TRBJ2-2; 8 nucleotides agree with TRBD2. The CDR3 contains 16 residues. The V and J ends lost 3 bases and 5 bases, in that order; junction bases with no gene match: 9. Germline loops: CDR1 SGDLS, CDR2 YYNGEE.

In this sample, this clonotype turned up a few times. The chain is built from TRBV7-9 and TRBJ2-1, with 10 bases identical to TRBD2. V shed 1 base, J shed 4 bases, and the junction held 7 bases outside the gene matches. The length of the CDR3 is 17 residues. Germline loops: CDR1 SEHNR, CDR2 FQNEAQ (reference sequence). The CDR3 nucleotides read TGTGCCAGCAGCTTAGGGAGCGGGAGGGCACTGTACAATGAGCAGTTCTTC. It codes for CASSLGSGRALYNEQFF.

The table lists this clonotype with a few counts. This rearrangement joins TRBV7-9 to TRBJ1-2; no clear D. Germline CDR1 SEHNR, CDR2 FQNEAQ (reference sequence). Trimming removed 6 bases at V and 4 bases at J, with 9 bases between. The CDR3 is made up of 12 amino acids. The CDR3: CASRVGPYGYTF. CDR3 DNA: TGTGCCAGCAGGGTCGGCCCCTATGGCTACACCTTC.

J is TRBJ1-1 and V is TRBV7-2; TRBD1 matches 7 bases. This CDR3 has 15 residues. V was pared by 3 bases and J by 3 bases, with 7 bases of the junction left unmatched. Germline CDR1 SGHTA, CDR2 FQGNSA. The CDR3 reads CASSFTTGQYTEAFF. The CDR3 nucleotides are TGTGCCAGCAGCTTCACGACAGGGCAGTACACTGAAGCTTTCTTT.

The gene calls are TRBV18 and TRBJ2-7, with unresolved D. This CDR3 spans 15 amino acids. The germline V gene encodes CDR1 KGHSH and CDR2 LQKENI. The ends were cut back, 0 bases at V and 0 bases at J, with 9 bases in the middle. CDR3 amino acids: CASSPPGQISYEQYF. The CDR3 DNA reads as TGTGCCAGCTCACCACCGGGCCAGATCTCCTACGAGCAGTACTTC.

The table lists this clonotype with a few counts. The rearrangement links TRBV5-8 to TRBJ1-2; possible D gene TRBD1, 5 bases. V shed 6 bases and J shed 9 bases, with 21 bases lying between them. Germline CDR1 and CDR2: SGHTS and YDEGEE. The CDR3 spans 14 residues. For the CDR3, the DNA is TGTGCCAGCACCTCAAAGGGACGAATAATCAGCTACACCTTC. It specifies CASTSKGRIISYTF.

The J gene is TRBJ1-2, the V gene TRBV3-1, with 8 nucleotides matching TRBD1. This CDR3 region has 15 residues. Trimming cost V 5 bases and J 3 bases; bases outside gene matches: 8. The germline V gene has CDR1 LGHDT and CDR2 YNNKEL (reference sequence). CDR3 sequence (DNA): TGTGCCAGCAGCAGATCGGACAGGGCGGACTATGGCTACACCTTC. Translating it yields CASSRSDRADYGYTF.

The V gene is TRBV2, the J gene TRBJ2-1, with D perhaps TRBD1 (6 bases). The CDR3 loop spans 14 amino acids. The ends were cut back, 6 bases at V and 5 bases at J, with 14 bases in the middle. Germline CDR1 is SNHLY and CDR2 is FYNNEI. As DNA, the CDR3 is TGTGCCAGCAGCGGCGACAGGTCAAACAATGAGCAGTTCTTC. Encoded protein: CASSGDRSNNEQFF. The whole variable domain, remainder taken from reference TRBV2 and TRBJ2-1, is EPEVTQTPSHQVTQMGQEVILRCVPISNHLYFYWYRQILGQKVEFLVSFYNNEISEKSEIFDDQFSVERPDGSNFTLKIRSTKLEDSAMYFCASSGDRSNNEQFFGPGTRLTVL.

This clonotype has only a few counts. The chain joins TRBV28 to TRBJ2-7; TRBD1 agrees at 9 bases. Germline CDR1 MDHEN, CDR2 SYDVKM. This CDR3 is 15 amino acids long. The V gene end was trimmed by 5 bases and the J gene end by 1 base; junction bases not matched to a gene: 6. The CDR3 here is CASSTPGQGSYEQYF. CDR3 DNA sequence: TGTGCCAGCAGTACCCCGGGACAGGGATCCTACGAGCAGTACTTC.

A few counts support this clonotype. V gene TRBV20-1 combines with J gene TRBJ2-1, with 12 positions matching TRBD2. The CDR3 loop spans 17 amino acids. The V gene end was trimmed by 5 bases and the J gene end by 2 bases; junction bases not matched to a gene: 10. Germline assignment: CDR1 DFQATT and CDR2 SNEGSKA (reference sequence). CDR3 DNA: TGCAGTGCTTCGGGCGGACTAGCGGGATCCCCCTACAATGAGCAGTTCTTC. Its protein product is CSASGGLAGSPYNEQFF.

This clonotype was detected ten times or more. This chain links TRBV12-3 or TRBV12-4 with TRBJ2-1, with 14 positions matching TRBD2. Trimming cost V 7 bases and J 10 bases; bases outside gene matches: 15. The CDR3 is 17 residues long. The CDR3 sequence: CASTLRRGLAGAEEQFF. The CDR3 nucleotides read TGTGCCAGCACCCTCCGCCGGGGACTAGCGGGAGCAGAGGAGCAGTTCTTC.

The sample holds a few counts of this clonotype. J is TRBJ1-2 and V is TRBV9; D unresolved. The CDR3 spans 13 residues. CDR1 is SGDLS, CDR2 YYNGEE, per germline. Trimming took off 4 bases at V and 8 bases at J, with 15 bases between the two ends. This CDR3 is CASSPVIAAGYTF. CDR3 coding DNA: TGTGCCAGCAGCCCGGTGATCGCGGCGGGCTACACCTTC.

This clonotype was observed a handful of times. The chain uses TRBV7-9 and TRBJ1-4; TRBD1 might be the D (6 bases). The CDR3 sequence is 15 residues long. Per germline, CDR1 SEHNR and CDR2 FQNEAQ (reference sequence). The V end lost 5 bases, the J end lost 8 bases, and 18 bases lay between the germline ends. This chain's CDR3 is CASSPIQGSTEKLFF. DNA for the CDR3: TGTGCCAGCAGCCCCATACAGGGTAGCACCGAAAAACTGTTTTTT.

This clonotype was counted at least ten times. The chain has TRBV6-5 and TRBJ1-6; D perhaps matches TRBD1 (5 bases). Per the germline V gene, CDR1 is MNHEY and CDR2 is SVGAGI. With 7 bases removed from V and 9 bases from J, the gap between germline ends came to 19 bases. The CDR3 consists of 15 residues. Here the CDR3 reads CASNLRALIGSPLHF. The CDR3 DNA reads TGTGCCAGCAACCTCAGGGCTCTAATCGGTTCACCCCTCCACTTT.

This clonotype has a handful of counts. The chain recombines TRBV30 with TRBJ1-2; D not certain. The V end was cut by 4 bases, the J end by 3 bases, with 9 bases between. This CDR3 region has 12 residues. Germline V gives CDR1 GTSNPN, CDR2 SVGIG (reference sequence). CDR3 protein: CAWKGLDYGYTF. The CDR3 DNA follows: TGTGCCTGGAAGGGCCTAGACTATGGCTACACCTTC.

The chain links TRBV5-6 to TRBJ2-7; TRBD2 matches at 7 bases. The V and J ends lost 4 bases and 1 base, in that order; junction bases with no gene match: 2. The length of the CDR3 is 13 residues. CDR1 SGHDT and CDR2 YYEEEE come from the germline V gene. CDR3 in DNA: TGTGCCAGCAGCCGCGGGGGTTCCTACGAGCAGTACTTC. Translated, it gives CASSRGGSYEQYF.

The chain combines TRBV12-3 or TRBV12-4 with TRBJ2-1; the D is unclear. The CDR3 extends over 14 amino acids. V lost 6 bases and J 8 bases, leaving 17 bases between the germline ends. CDR3 amino acids: CASSIINGFHEQFF. CDR3 bases: TGTGCCAGCAGCATAATAAATGGTTTCCATGAGCAGTTCTTC.

This clonotype was seen ten or more times. The chain couples TRBV10-3 to TRBJ1-2; D gene uncertain. CDR3 length equals 12 residues. The V gene lost 4 bases and the J gene lost 4 bases, with 7 bases spanning the gap. Looked up from germline, CDR1 is ENHRY and CDR2 is SYGVKD. CDR3 nucleotides: TGTGCCATCAGTGCAGAGGTCTATGGCTACACCTTC. Translated: CAISAEVYGYTF.

The gene calls are TRBV5-1 and TRBJ1-4; TRBD1 matches 7 bases. CDR1 SGHRS and CDR2 YFSETQ come from the germline V gene. CDR3 length equals 15 residues. Trimming at V came to 4 bases and at J to 2 bases, leaving 5 bases not matched to a gene. CDR3 loop: CASSRQGATNEKLFF. The DNA for the CDR3 is TGCGCCAGCAGCCGACAGGGTGCGACTAATGAAAAACTGTTTTTT.